The next 25 T cell receptor beta chains were all read from a single sample in a study of molecular identifiers for immune sequencing clone quantification. TCRdb fed the PCR reads into MiXCR, producing one record per CDR3 protein. Among about 40,000 distinct CDR3 sequences listed, roughly 20% were seen once. The source material was naive CD8+ T cells from blood, with Jurkat cell RNA spiked in. Subset given: FACS-sorted CD8+CD4-CCR7+CD45RA+ naive T cells. These TCRs come from a human donor in good health. Some libraries in this study had Jurkat cell RNA spiked in.

This clonotype was seen a few times. V is TRBV9 and J is TRBJ2-7; possible D gene TRBD2, 5 bases. Germline V gene data show CDR1 as SGDLS and CDR2 as YYNGEE. The CDR3 covers 13 residues. V lost 0 bases and J lost 2, with 6 bases in between. DNA for the CDR3: TGTGCCAGCAGCGTAGGAGGGACCTACGAGCAGTACTTC. This encodes CASSVGGTYEQYF.

Details on this clonotype: This may stem from a read error, because a much larger clone lies one nucleotide away. The chain carries TRBV5-5 and TRBJ2-1, with 8 bases matching TRBD2. The germline CDR1 and CDR2 sequences are SGHKS and YYEKEE (reference sequence). This CDR3 contains 15 residues. CDR3 coding DNA: TGTGCCAGCAGCCGAGCGGGAGATTCCTACAATGGGCAGTTCTTC. Amino acid sequence: CASSRAGDSYNGQFF. The entire variable domain, with the rest obtained from reference TRBV5-5 and TRBJ2-1, is as follows: DAGVTQSPTHLIKTRGQQVTLRCSPISGHKSVSWYQQVLGQGPQFIFQYYEKEERGRGNFPDRFSARQFPNYSSELNVNALLLGDSALYLCASSRAGDSYNGQFFGPGTRLTVL.

This clonotype was observed at least ten times. The chain joins TRBV4-3 to TRBJ1-6, with a tentative D call TRBD1 (5 bases). Trimming pared 0 bases from V and 9 bases from J, leaving 18 bases between. CDR1 LGHNA and CDR2 YSLEER come from the germline V gene. This CDR3 comprises 17 residues. CDR3 sequence reads: CASSQDLQAFSASPLHF. The DNA for the CDR3 is TGCGCCAGCAGCCAAGACTTACAGGCGTTTTCGGCTTCACCCCTCCACTTT.

Ten or more counts support this clonotype. The V and J genes are TRBV7-2 and TRBJ2-1; D is perhaps TRBD2 (5 bases). The CDR3 contains 15 residues. Trimming left V 5 bases short and J 2 bases short, with 13 bases between. CDR1 is SGHTA, CDR2 FQGNSA, per germline. In DNA, the CDR3 is TGTGCCAGCAGCGAGGGCCTCTCGGCCTACAATGAGCAGTTCTTC. It codes for CASSEGLSAYNEQFF. The whole variable domain, filled in from reference TRBV7-2 and TRBJ2-1, reads GAGVSQSPSNKVTEKGKDVELRCDPISGHTALYWYRQSLGQGLEFLIYFQGNSAPDKSGLPSDRFSAERTGGSVSTLTIQRTQQEDSAVYLCASSEGLSAYNEQFFGPGTRLTVL.

This clonotype was seen a few times. The chain combines TRBV28 with TRBJ2-1; D perhaps matches TRBD2 (7 bases). This CDR3 is 15 amino acids long. Germline loops: CDR1 MDHEN, CDR2 SYDVKM. V shed 6 bases and J shed 4 bases, with 16 bases lying between them. The CDR3 loop reads CASRGGLGPYNEQFF. The DNA of the CDR3 is TGTGCCAGCAGGGGGGGGCTGGGCCCATACAATGAGCAGTTCTTC.

The chain has TRBV6-5 and TRBJ2-1, with D possibly TRBD2 on 5 matching bases. The CDR3 runs 14 residues. V was cut by 5 bases and J by 10 bases, with 18 bases left in between. Germline CDR1 MNHEY, CDR2 SVGAGI. The CDR3 region is CASSPGGPALEQFF. CDR3 DNA sequence: TGTGCCAGCAGTCCCGGAGGACCCGCCCTAGAGCAGTTCTTC.

This clonotype was counted ten times or more. For the CDR3, the DNA is TGTGCCACCAGCAGAGCCCCACCCGGGAGCGGGTTCACAGATACGCAGTATTTT. Translated, it gives CATSRAPPGSGFTDTQYF. The chain recombines TRBV15 with TRBJ2-3, with D perhaps TRBD2 (6 bases). The ends were cut back, 1 base at V and 2 bases at J, with 19 bases in the middle. The CDR3 is 18 residues long. CDR1 is LNHNV and CDR2 is YYDKDF in the germline V gene (reference sequence).

The genes are TRBV2 and TRBJ2-7; D gene unclear. CDR3 length: 10 residues. V lost 5 bases and J lost 6, with 5 bases in between. The germline V gene encodes CDR1 SNHLY and CDR2 FYNNEI. CDR3 region: CASSHSEQYF. CDR3 sequence (DNA): TGTGCCAGCAGTCATAGCGAGCAGTACTTC. Full variable domain (outside the CDR3, taken from reference TRBV2 and TRBJ2-7): EPEVTQTPSHQVTQMGQEVILRCVPISNHLYFYWYRQILGQKVEFLVSFYNNEISEKSEIFDDQFSVERPDGSNFTLKIRSTKLEDSAMYFCASSHSEQYFGPGTRLTVT.

As to this clonotype: A much more abundant neighbour one base away suggests this may be a read error. J is TRBJ2-7 and V is TRBV20-1; the match to TRBD2 covers 7 bases. Germline V gives CDR1 DFQATT, CDR2 SNEGSKA (reference sequence). V lost 0 bases, J lost 3 bases, and 8 bases stayed unmatched. This CDR3 has 15 amino acids. The CDR3 is CSARDMSGTHYEQYF. CDR3 DNA sequence: TGCAGTGCTAGAGATATGAGCGGGACCCACTACGAGCAGTACTTC.

The chain carries TRBV15 and TRBJ2-7; D possibly corresponds to TRBD2 (5 bases). The CDR3 has 14 amino acids. Germline CDR1 and CDR2: LNHNV and YYDKDF (reference sequence). V was cut by 8 bases and J by 5 bases, with 19 bases left in between. The CDR3 sequence is CATGGPPGGDEQYF. The CDR3 DNA reads TGTGCCACCGGCGGACCTCCCGGAGGAGACGAGCAGTACTTC. The full variable domain, in which reference TRBV15 and TRBJ2-7 provide the parts outside the CDR3, is DAMVIQNPRYQVTQFGKPVTLSCSQTLNHNVMYWYQQKSSQAPKLLFHYYDKDFNNEADTPDNFQSRRPNTSFCFLDIRSPGLGDTAMYLCATGGPPGGDEQYFGPGTRLTVT.

This clonotype was picked up many times. This chain connects TRBV29-1 to TRBJ2-2; no clear D. The CDR3 spans 10 residues. Trimming took off 4 bases at V and 7 bases at J, with 4 bases between the two ends. The germline V gene has CDR1 SQVTM and CDR2 ANQGSEA. The DNA for the CDR3 is TGCAGCGTTGTTGACGGGGAGCTGTTTTTT. Its translation is CSVVDGELFF.

The chain uses TRBV7-8 and TRBJ2-7; TRBD1 agrees at 8 bases. Germline CDR1 is SGHVS and CDR2 is FQNEAQ. Unmatched junction bases numbered 6, after V lost 5 bases and J lost 3 bases. The CDR3 sequence is 14 residues long. The CDR3 bases are TGTGCCAGCAGCCCCGGGACAGGAATCTACGAGCAGTACTTC. This gives the protein CASSPGTGIYEQYF.

This clonotype has at least ten counts. The chain uses TRBV19 and TRBJ2-1; 7 positions match TRBD1. Germline V gene data show CDR1 as LNHDA and CDR2 as SQIVND (reference sequence). This CDR3 has 15 amino acids. The V and J ends lost 3 bases and 4 bases, in that order; junction bases with no gene match: 6. The CDR3 DNA is TGTGCCAGTAGTATCCGGGACAGACTTTACAATGAGCAGTTCTTC. Its translation is CASSIRDRLYNEQFF.

This clonotype appeared many times. The chain is built from TRBV24-1 and TRBJ2-3; 9 bases align to TRBD2. This CDR3 region has 19 residues. The germline V gene has CDR1 KGHDR and CDR2 SFDVKD. The junction had 11 bases not matched to a gene; V was cut back by 1 base and J by 1 base. The CDR3 DNA reads TGTGCCACCAGTGATTTCGGCGGGAGGGCCATGGAACGCACAGATACGCAGTATTTT. It specifies CATSDFGGRAMERTDTQYF.

In this sample, this clonotype turned up many times. CDR3 nucleotide sequence: TGTGCCAGCAGCTTGGAGTGGGGGCAGGGGAGCACAGATACGCAGTATTTT. This sequence encodes CASSLEWGQGSTDTQYF. The rearrangement uses TRBV5-6 and TRBJ2-3; D might be TRBD1 (6 bases). This CDR3 has 17 amino acids. Germline V gives CDR1 SGHDT, CDR2 YYEEEE. Trimming removed 0 bases from V and 0 bases from J, with 14 bases in between.

This clonotype was recorded at least ten times. The chain combines TRBV6-2 or TRBV6-3 with TRBJ1-1; D possibly corresponds to TRBD1 (5 bases). Germline CDR1 MNHEY, CDR2 SVGEGT. V lost 0 bases, J lost 1 base, and 6 bases lay in between. This CDR3 comprises 14 residues. The CDR3 coding sequence is TGTGCCAGCAGTTACTCCGACAGGAACACTGAAGCTTTCTTT. Amino acid sequence: CASSYSDRNTEAFF.

At least ten counts were recorded for this clonotype. The chain combines TRBV20-1 with TRBJ2-5; 8 nucleotides line up with TRBD2. Germline V gene data show CDR1 as DFQATT and CDR2 as SNEGSKA (reference sequence). V dropped 2 bases and J dropped 3; count of bases not matched to a gene: 8. There are 15 residues in the CDR3. For the CDR3, the DNA is TGCAGTGCTAGAAAGCTAGCGGGTCTGGAAGAGACCCAGTACTTC. It is translated as CSARKLAGLEETQYF.

The chain uses TRBV7-8 and TRBJ1-5; D uncertain. The V and J ends lost 3 bases and 0 bases respectively, with 9 bases between them. This CDR3 region has 15 residues. Germline V gives CDR1 SGHVS, CDR2 FQNEAQ. This CDR3 is CASSFEDYSNQPQHF. The CDR3 nucleotides read TGTGCCAGCAGCTTTGAAGACTATAGCAATCAGCCCCAGCATTTT.

This clonotype was seen a few times. The chain couples TRBV29-1 to TRBJ2-5, with 8 positions matching TRBD2. The J segment lost 4 bases and the V segment lost 7 bases, leaving 5 bases of the junction unmatched. The CDR3 has 12 amino acids. Germline V gives CDR1 SQVTM, CDR2 ANQGSEA. The chain's CDR3 is CSAGLVRETQYF. The CDR3 coding sequence is TGCAGCGCGGGACTAGTTAGAGAGACCCAGTACTTC. Variable domain in full (rest from reference TRBV29-1 and TRBJ2-5): SAVISQKPSRDICQRGTSLTIQCQVDSQVTMMFWYRQQPGQSLTLIATANQGSEATYESGFVIDKFPISRPNLTFSTLTVSNMSPEDSSIYLCSAGLVRETQYFGPGTRLLVL.

This clonotype was recorded many times. The V and J genes are TRBV7-9 and TRBJ2-1, with a possible D match to TRBD1 (6 bases). Between the trimmed V and J ends, which lost 7 bases and 1 base, there was a span of 14 bases. Germline lookup yields CDR1 SEHNR and CDR2 FQNEAQ (reference sequence). This CDR3 is built from 15 residues. The DNA of the CDR3 is TGTGCCAGCACCTCGACAGGCCGGTCCTACAATGAGCAGTTCTTC. Translating gives CASTSTGRSYNEQFF.

The chain carries TRBV5-1 and TRBJ2-7; TRBD1 agrees at 9 bases. CDR1 and CDR2 (germline): SGHRS, YFSETQ. V lost 3 bases, J lost 0 bases, and 10 bases stayed unmatched. The CDR3 sequence is 17 residues long. The CDR3: CASSWTPGQGCSYEQYF. The CDR3 coding sequence is TGCGCCAGCAGCTGGACCCCCGGACAGGGGTGCTCCTACGAGCAGTACTTC.

The chain has TRBV11-2 and TRBJ2-1, with D possibly matching TRBD2 (6 bases). Germline V gene data show CDR1 as SGHAT and CDR2 as FQNNGV. The CDR3 contains 17 residues. Trimming shortened V by 3 bases and J by 2 bases, and 17 bases separated the two germline ends. This CDR3 is CASSLGFGLAAYNEQFF. The DNA of the CDR3 is TGTGCCAGCAGCTTGGGATTTGGCTTAGCGGCCTACAATGAGCAGTTCTTC.

This clonotype has only a few counts. A read error may be the cause here, since a much bigger clone is one base away. The V and J genes are TRBV7-3 and TRBJ2-1; weak D call: TRBD1 (5 bases). The CDR3 contains 12 residues. CDR1 and CDR2 from the germline V gene are SGHTA and FQGTGA. CDR3 bases: TGTGCCGGCAGCGACAGCTCCAATGAGCAGTTCTTC. Its protein is CAGSDSSNEQFF.

This clonotype was found a few times. The rearrangement links TRBV15 to TRBJ2-1; 7 nucleotides align to TRBD2. This CDR3 contains 15 residues. Germline loops: CDR1 LNHNV, CDR2 YYDKDF (reference sequence). V lost 1 base and J lost 6; bases outside the gene matches: 6. The CDR3 nucleotides read TGTGCCACCAGCAGAGGTCCTAGCGGCCCCAATGAGCAGTTCTTC. Its protein is CATSRGPSGPNEQFF.

The CDR3 bases are TGTGCCAGCAGCTTACTAGCGGAAACTACCTACGAGCAGTACTTC. Translation: CASSLLAETTYEQYF. V gene TRBV5-4 combines with J gene TRBJ2-7; 8 positions agree with TRBD2. This CDR3 is 15 amino acids long. The trim removed 2 bases at V and 2 bases at J, leaving 6 bases unmatched. In germline, CDR1 is SGHNT, CDR2 YYREEE (reference sequence).